A single sample gave rise to the 21 T cell receptor beta chains below, sequenced in a study of cytomegalovirus exposure and HLA in healthy donors. The PCR used 60 Vbeta and 13 Jbeta primers. The data were produced by immunoSEQ multiplex PCR, yet TCRdb's version contains in-frame clones alone and is incomplete. The sample includes approximately 130,000 clones, about three quarters of them seen just once. Sequencing was done on a sample of PBMCs. These receptors were collected from a man in his fifties in good health and CMV-seropositive.

The chain employs TRBV4-1 and TRBJ2-1; 8 bases match TRBD2. Germline V CDR1 and CDR2: MGHRA, YSYEKL. Unmatched junction bases numbered 8, after V lost 1 base and J lost 0 bases. The CDR3 spans 18 residues. The CDR3 DNA reads TGCGCCAGCAGCCAAGGTCCACTAGCGGTTCTCTCCTACAATGAGCAGTTCTTC. Residues: CASSQGPLAVLSYNEQFF.

This clone appeared a few times. V gene TRBV5-8 combines with J gene TRBJ1-5; no clear D gene. Trimming cost V 0 bases and J 0 bases, with 7 bases left between them. The CDR3 consists of 15 residues. Germline CDR1 and CDR2: SGHTS and YDEGEE. In nucleotides, the CDR3 is TGTGCCAGCAGCTTGGCCGGTTATAGCAATCAGCCCCAGCATTTT. Residues: CASSLAGYSNQPQHF.

The CDR3 DNA follows: TGTGCCAGCAGTTCCCTGATACCAGGGCGGTCGATGAACACTGAAGCTTTCTTT. Residues: CASSSLIPGRSMNTEAFF. The chain combines TRBV27 with TRBJ1-1; D perhaps matches TRBD1 (5 bases). V lost 4 bases and J 0 bases, leaving 21 bases between the germline ends. The germline V gene has CDR1 MNHEY and CDR2 SMNVEV (reference sequence). This CDR3 has 18 residues.

This clone was seen a few times. One end of the junction does not line up with germline, which may come from a read error. This rearrangement joins TRBV7-9 to TRBJ2-3, with D perhaps matching TRBD2 (5 bases). Germline assignment: CDR1 SEHNR and CDR2 FQNEAQ (reference sequence). The CDR3 spans 12 residues. This CDR3 is CSSSYERYTQYF. For the CDR3, the DNA is TGTTCCAGCAGCTATGAGCGGTATACGCAGTATTTT.

The chain is built from TRBV10-3 and TRBJ2-3; 10 nucleotides match TRBD1. CDR1 and CDR2 from the germline V gene are ENHRY and SYGVKD. V dropped 9 bases and J dropped 2; count of bases not matched to a gene: 5. CDR3 length: 14 amino acids. The DNA for the CDR3 is TGTGCCATAGCCGGGACAGGGGACACAGATACGCAGTATTTT. Its protein product is CAIAGTGDTDTQYF.

This clone is a singleton in its sample. The chain uses TRBV19 and TRBJ2-1; no clear D gene. The CDR3 contains 15 residues. The germline V gene encodes CDR1 LNHDA and CDR2 SQIVND (reference sequence). V lost 1 base to trimming and J lost 1 base, with 8 bases between them. DNA for the CDR3: TGTGCCAGTAGTATAGCGGCGAGGTCCTACAATGAGCAGTTCTTC. It codes for CASSIAARSYNEQFF.

This chain connects TRBV19 to TRBJ1-2; 11 bases agree with TRBD1. The V gene's germline CDR1 is LNHDA and CDR2 SQIVND (reference sequence). V shed 11 bases and J 3 bases; nucleotides not matched to a gene: 14. The CDR3 length is 16 residues. The CDR3: CAGFPRDRGRDYGYTF. The CDR3 DNA reads as TGTGCCGGTTTCCCCCGGGACAGGGGGAGAGACTATGGCTACACCTTC. The complete variable domain, with remaining parts taken from reference TRBV19 and TRBJ1-2, reads DGGITQSPKYLFRKEGQNVTLSCEQNLNHDAMYWYRQDPGQGLRLIYYSQIVNDFQKGDIAEGYSVSREKKESFPLTVTSAQKNPTAFYLCAGFPRDRGRDYGYTFGSGTRLTVV.

The chain carries TRBV7-9 and TRBJ1-2; D remains ambiguous. From germline, CDR1 is SEHNR and CDR2 FQNEAQ (reference sequence). Deletions cut 3 bases from V and 4 bases from J, with 9 bases between. This CDR3 is built from 13 residues. This chain's CDR3 is CASSFSQRYGYTF. Written as DNA, the CDR3 is TGTGCCAGCAGCTTTTCCCAGCGCTATGGCTACACCTTC.

The CDR3 coding sequence is TGTGCCAGCAGTGAAGTAAAGGCCGGGACAGGTGAAAAACTGTTTTTT. Translation gives CASSEVKAGTGEKLFF. The J gene is TRBJ1-4, the V gene TRBV6-1; 8 bases fit TRBD1. This CDR3 is built from 16 residues. Germline values: CDR1 MNHNS, CDR2 SASEGT. V was clipped by 1 base and J by 7 bases; unmatched bases: 8.

The rearrangement links TRBV10-3 to TRBJ1-6, with D tentatively TRBD1 (6 bases). The V gene lost 10 bases and the J gene lost 10 bases, with 26 bases spanning the gap. This CDR3 is 16 amino acids long. CDR1 and CDR2 from the germline V gene are ENHRY and SYGVKD. CDR3 sequence: CANDPQQGFYRSPLHF. As DNA, the CDR3 is TGTGCCAACGACCCCCAGCAGGGGTTTTATAGGTCACCCCTCCACTTT.

V and J are TRBV18 and TRBJ1-2, with 9 bases identical to TRBD1. After removal of 3 bases from V and 6 bases from J, the junction contained 2 bases not matched to a gene. CDR1 KGHSH and CDR2 LQKENI come from the germline V gene. This CDR3 comprises 13 residues. This chain's CDR3 is CASSPRDRDGYTF. The CDR3 region has the DNA TGTGCCAGCTCACCCCGGGACAGGGATGGCTACACCTTC.

The rearrangement joins TRBV5-6 to TRBJ1-2; 10 bases map to TRBD1. The CDR3 runs to 16 residues. Germline V gives CDR1 SGHDT, CDR2 YYEEEE. The V segment lost 0 bases and the J segment 3 bases; nucleotides outside the gene matches: 5. The CDR3 DNA sequence: TGTGCCAGCAGCTTGGCCTGGACAGGGGGAGACTATGGCTACACCTTC. It translates to CASSLAWTGGDYGYTF.

The chain links TRBV5-1 to TRBJ1-2; D is unresolved. The V gene's germline CDR1 is SGHRS and CDR2 YFSETQ. The V gene lost 8 bases and the J gene lost 1 base, with 15 bases spanning the gap. This CDR3 has 14 residues. The CDR3 DNA follows: TGCGCCAGTCGGAGGGAGGAGATTAACTATGGCTACACCTTC. Amino acid sequence: CASRREEINYGYTF.

The chain links TRBV5-1 to TRBJ2-2; perhaps TRBD1 as D (6 bases). Trimming pared 1 base from V and 1 base from J, leaving 14 bases between. The CDR3 is 17 amino acids. From germline, CDR1 is SGHRS and CDR2 YFSETQ. Here the CDR3 reads CASSLNLNRVNTGELFF. CDR3 nucleotides: TGCGCCAGCAGCTTGAATCTAAACAGGGTGAACACCGGGGAGCTGTTTTTT. Together with reference TRBV5-1 and TRBJ2-2, the CDR3 gives the full variable domain: KAGVTQTPRYLIKTRGQQVTLSCSPISGHRSVSWYQQTPGQGLQFLFEYFSETQRNKGNFPGRFSGRQFSNSRSEMNVSTLELGDSALYLCASSLNLNRVNTGELFFGEGSRLTVL.

The gene calls are TRBV19 and TRBJ1-5; D ambiguous. V lost 3 bases, J lost 3 bases, and 9 bases lay in between. CDR1 is LNHDA, CDR2 SQIVND, per germline (reference sequence). The CDR3 runs 14 residues. The CDR3 bases are TGTGCCAGTAGTATTGAGACACCCAATCAGCCCCAGCATTTT. Its protein is CASSIETPNQPQHF.

This clone was seen a few times. The V gene is TRBV6-6, the J gene TRBJ1-2; D uncertain. The CDR3 contains 12 residues. Germline CDR1 and CDR2: MNHNY and SVGAGI (reference sequence). Trimming took 7 bases from V and 8 from J, leaving 14 bases between them. For the CDR3, the DNA is TGTGCCAGCATCGGAGCAAGAAGAGGCTACACCTTC. This gives the protein CASIGARRGYTF.

This clone has only one observation. The chain is built from TRBV9 and TRBJ1-1; D is perhaps TRBD1 (6 bases). Germline lookup yields CDR1 SGDLS and CDR2 YYNGEE. The CDR3 length is 15 residues. V was trimmed by 3 bases and J by 4 bases, leaving 16 bases between them. CDR3 in amino acids: CASSGLGGGRTEAFF. The CDR3 bases are TGTGCCAGCAGCGGGCTCGGCGGGGGCCGCACTGAAGCTTTCTTT.

The chain is built from TRBV7-6 and TRBJ2-7, with TRBD2 matching over 12 bases. Germline CDR1 and CDR2: SGHVS and FNYEAQ. This CDR3 is built from 16 residues. V was clipped by 3 bases and J by 5 bases; unmatched bases: 8. CDR3: CASSLAPTSGRNEQYF. CDR3 DNA sequence: TGTGCCAGCAGCTTGGCCCCGACTAGCGGGAGAAACGAGCAGTACTTC.

The chain is built from TRBV5-6 and TRBJ2-6; a weak D match, TRBD2 (5 bases). The length of the CDR3 is 15 residues. V shed 2 bases and J shed 0 bases, with 6 bases lying between them. Germline CDR1 is SGHDT and CDR2 is YYEEEE. CDR3 DNA: TGTGCCAGCAGCTTTGGAGGCTCTGGGGCCAACGTCCTGACTTTC. This gives the protein CASSFGGSGANVLTF.

CDR3 nucleotides: TGTGCCAGTCGCCTAGCGGGGGGGAACGGGGAGCTGTTTTTT. Amino acids: CASRLAGGNGELFF. The chain carries TRBV2 and TRBJ2-2; 12 bases are shared with TRBD2. The CDR3 runs 14 residues. The V segment lost 9 bases and the J segment 7 bases; nucleotides outside the gene matches: 6. Germline-derived CDR1 and CDR2 are SNHLY and FYNNEI.

The chain uses TRBV5-4 and TRBJ2-3; 10 nucleotides line up with TRBD2. In germline, CDR1 is SGHNT, CDR2 YYREEE (reference sequence). J lost 6 bases, V lost 4 bases, and 11 bases had no gene match. The CDR3 totals 16 residues. DNA for the CDR3: TGTGCCAGCAGCCCCCGACTTAGCGGGGGGCTGGATACGCAGTATTTT. Its protein product is CASSPRLSGGLDTQYF. Full variable domain (outside the CDR3, taken from reference TRBV5-4 and TRBJ2-3): ETGVTQSPTHLIKTRGQQVTLRCSSQSGHNTVSWYQQALGQGPQFIFQYYREEENGRGNFPPRFSGLQFPNYSSELNVNALELDDSALYLCASSPRLSGGLDTQYFGPGTRLTVL.